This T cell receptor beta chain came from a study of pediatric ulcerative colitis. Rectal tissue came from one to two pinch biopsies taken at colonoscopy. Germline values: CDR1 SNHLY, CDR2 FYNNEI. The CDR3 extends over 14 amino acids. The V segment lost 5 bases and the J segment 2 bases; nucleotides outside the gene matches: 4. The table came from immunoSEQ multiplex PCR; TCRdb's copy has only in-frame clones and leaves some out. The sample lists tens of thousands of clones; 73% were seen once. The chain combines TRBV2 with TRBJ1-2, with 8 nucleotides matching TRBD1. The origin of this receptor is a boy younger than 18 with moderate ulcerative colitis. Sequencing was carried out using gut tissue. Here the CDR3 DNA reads TGTGCCAGCAGTCAGGACAGGGTAAACTATGGCTACACCTTC. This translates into CASSQDRVNYGYTF.